These 9 T cell receptor beta chains were sequenced from one sample in a study of graft-versus-host responses after intestinal transplantation. Clones were sequenced by immunoSEQ multiplex PCR, and TCRdb holds only the in-frame ones, with some missing. The sample carries some 10,000 clones, 92% recorded once. This sample comprised PBMCs, obtained almost 70 days after transplant. These receptors were collected from a human patient who received an intestinal transplant, so some T cells may come from the graft donor.

The chain combines TRBV10-2 with TRBJ2-7; D call uncertain. The CDR3 extends over 12 amino acids. CDR1 is WSHSY and CDR2 is SAAADI in the germline V gene. V was shortened by 2 bases and J by 3 bases, with 5 bases between the two germline ends. The CDR3, as DNA: TGCGCCAGCAGTGAGGGGGACTACGAGCAGTACTTC. This encodes CASSEGDYEQYF.

The chain recombines TRBV15 with TRBJ1-1, with no clear D. Per germline, CDR1 LNHNV and CDR2 YYDKDF (reference sequence). The length of the CDR3 is 15 residues. V lost 0 bases and J 0 bases, leaving 8 bases between the germline ends. The CDR3 DNA sequence: TGTGCCACCAGCAGAGAAGGTATGGTGAACACTGAAGCTTTCTTT. Translating gives CATSREGMVNTEAFF.

The chain joins TRBV15 to TRBJ2-4; D is uncertain. Germline V gives CDR1 LNHNV, CDR2 YYDKDF (reference sequence). The CDR3 contains 14 residues. Trimming shortened V by 5 bases and J by 0 bases, and 8 bases separated the two germline ends. The CDR3 DNA reads TGTGCCACCAGCTGGCCGGTAGCCAAAAACATTCAGTACTTC. It codes for CATSWPVAKNIQYF. The entire variable domain, with the rest obtained from reference TRBV15 and TRBJ2-4, is as follows: DAMVIQNPRYQVTQFGKPVTLSCSQTLNHNVMYWYQQKSSQAPKLLFHYYDKDFNNEADTPDNFQSRRPNTSFCFLDIRSPGLGDTAMYLCATSWPVAKNIQYFGAGTRLSVL.

V is TRBV28 and J is TRBJ1-5; no clear D gene. V shed 8 bases and J shed 4 bases, with 15 bases lying between them. Germline V gives CDR1 MDHEN, CDR2 SYDVKM. The CDR3 is 14 amino acids. In nucleotides, the CDR3 is TGTGCCAGCCGTGGAAGACACATTAATCAGCCCCAGCATTTT. It yields the protein CASRGRHINQPQHF.

The chain has TRBV9 and TRBJ2-7, with TRBD2 matching over 7 bases. V was pared by 2 bases and J by 2 bases, with 4 bases of the junction left unmatched. Germline V CDR1 and CDR2: SGDLS, YYNGEE. The length of the CDR3 is 14 residues. The DNA for the CDR3 is TGTGCCAGCAGCGTGGGGAGCGGGACCTACGAGCAGTACTTC. Translated: CASSVGSGTYEQYF.

The V and J genes are TRBV6-5 and TRBJ2-7, with no clear D. V shed 5 bases and J shed 0 bases, with 8 bases lying between them. Per germline, CDR1 MNHEY and CDR2 SVGAGI. This CDR3 has 13 residues. The CDR3 sequence: CASSDGSSYEQYF. DNA for the CDR3: TGTGCCAGCAGTGACGGAAGCTCCTACGAGCAGTACTTC.

The genes are TRBV5-6 and TRBJ2-2; 10 bases agree with TRBD1. The germline CDR1 and CDR2 sequences are SGHDT and YYEEEE. The CDR3 covers 15 residues. Germline trimming cut 2 bases from V and 7 bases from J; bases unmatched to any gene: 5. The CDR3 region has the DNA TGTGCCAGCAGCTTCGGGACAGGGGTCGGCGGGGAGCTGTTTTTT. This translates into CASSFGTGVGGELFF.

The chain couples TRBV7-3 to TRBJ1-2; 7 nucleotides line up with TRBD1. V dropped 5 bases and J dropped 0; count of bases not matched to a gene: 9. CDR1 is SGHTA, CDR2 FQGTGA, per germline. This CDR3 spans 16 amino acids. CDR3 amino acids: CASSPTPGTANYGYTF. The CDR3 nucleotides read TGTGCCAGCAGCCCGACCCCCGGGACAGCTAACTATGGCTACACCTTC.

V is TRBV6-5 and J is TRBJ2-7, with TRBD2 matching over 12 bases. CDR1 is MNHEY, CDR2 SVGAGI, per germline. There are 15 residues in the CDR3. Trimming took 5 bases from V and 4 from J; bases not matched to a gene: 6. The CDR3 DNA reads as TGTGCCAGCAGTCGTGGACTAGCGGGACCTTACGAGCAGTACTTC. This sequence encodes CASSRGLAGPYEQYF.